The 24 T cell receptor beta chains below come from one sample, sequenced in a study of vaccination and CD4 T cells after COVID-19. Cultured CD4+ T cell DNA underwent sequencing with the Oncomine TCR Beta short-read assay. TCRdb re-analysed the PCR reads in MiXCR, keeping a single row per CDR3 protein. The data contain some 20,000 distinct CDR3 sequences, just under 45% of them seen just once; the ten biggest clones take up about 15%. Treatment reported: approximately 9-day PBMC culture with coronavirus spike peptide pools or control peptides (ViraFEST assay). No antigen has been assigned to these receptors. The sample comprised CD4+ T cells from blood, cultured in vitro. The receptor source for this set is a human donor who had recovered from COVID-19.

This chain uses TRBV28 with TRBJ1-5; D call uncertain. The CDR3 runs 14 residues. Trimming left V 7 bases short and J 3 bases short, with 13 bases between. CDR1 and CDR2 from the germline V gene are MDHEN and SYDVKM. The DNA of the CDR3 is TGTGCCAGCACTTTTGGCGGCCACAATCAGCCCCAGCATTTT. Residues: CASTFGGHNQPQHF.

The V and J genes are TRBV6-1 and TRBJ1-1; no definite D call. Looked up from germline, CDR1 is MNHNS and CDR2 is SASEGT. The CDR3 is 13 residues long. Trimming cost V 9 bases and J 8 bases, with 19 bases left between them. CDR3 DNA sequence: TGTGCCAGTTCGGTATCAGGAGGCCTCGAAGCTTTCTTT. Residues: CASSVSGGLEAFF.

This clonotype appeared a few times. Here the CDR3 reads CSASATSYEQYF. As DNA, the CDR3 is TGCAGTGCTAGTGCAACCTCCTACGAGCAGTACTTC. The chain links TRBV20-1 to TRBJ2-7; no clear D. The germline gives CDR1 DFQATT, CDR2 SNEGSKA (reference sequence). V dropped 3 bases and J dropped 0 bases, with 6 bases sitting between them. This CDR3 contains 12 residues.

The chain carries TRBV30 and TRBJ1-2, with TRBD1 matching 7 bases. CDR1 is GTSNPN, CDR2 SVGIG, per germline (reference sequence). V lost 1 base, J lost 2 bases, and 4 bases stayed unmatched. The CDR3 runs to 14 residues. The CDR3 coding sequence is TGTGCCTGGAGTGGTCCGACAGGGAACTATGGCTACACCTTC. It encodes CAWSGPTGNYGYTF.

This sequence joins TRBV25-1 and TRBJ2-3; D assignment may be TRBD1 or TRBD2 (5 bases each). The CDR3 contains 15 residues. Germline values: CDR1 MGHDK, CDR2 SYGVNS. V lost 2 bases, J lost 6 bases, and 15 bases lay in between. The CDR3 here is CASSERAGTADTQYF. The DNA for the CDR3 is TGTGCCAGCAGTGAACGGGCAGGGACCGCCGATACGCAGTATTTT.

The chain couples TRBV18 to TRBJ2-2; D is ambiguous. This CDR3 has 16 amino acids. V gave up 4 bases and J gave up 0 bases, with 12 bases separating them. Germline V gives CDR1 KGHSH, CDR2 LQKENI. The DNA for the CDR3 is TGTGCCAGCTCACTGCAGGAGTCATCGAACACCGGGGAGCTGTTTTTT. This translates into CASSLQESSNTGELFF.

This chain uses TRBV2 with TRBJ2-3, with 7 bases fitting TRBD1. V shed 6 bases and J 14 bases; nucleotides not matched to a gene: 11. The CDR3 loop spans 12 amino acids. The germline gives CDR1 SNHLY, CDR2 FYNNEI. For the CDR3, the DNA is TGTGCCAGCAGAAGGACAGGCGGCCCCCCGTATTTT. This sequence encodes CASRRTGGPPYF.

The chain employs TRBV6-1 and TRBJ2-7; maybe TRBD2 (7 bases). This CDR3 region has 16 residues. Trimming pared 6 bases from V and 5 bases from J, leaving 23 bases between. The germline V gene has CDR1 MNHNS and CDR2 SASEGT. The CDR3 DNA follows: TGTGCCAGCAGGTCTGGGGGCGGCGGGGGCAGCAACGAGCAGTACTTC. Protein sequence: CASRSGGGGGSNEQYF.

The chain links TRBV7-2 to TRBJ1-5; D may be TRBD1 (5 bases). This CDR3 has 13 amino acids. Germline CDR1 SGHTA, CDR2 FQGNSA. Trimming stripped 4 bases from V and 5 bases from J, with 9 bases between. DNA of the CDR3: TGTGCCAGCAGCTCGCAGGGTTATCAGCCCCAGCATTTT. This sequence encodes CASSSQGYQPQHF.

This rearrangement joins TRBV7-9 to TRBJ1-1; TRBD1 matches 9 bases. The CDR3 is 16 amino acids. Per the germline V gene, CDR1 is SEHNR and CDR2 is FQNEAQ (reference sequence). With 4 bases clipped from V and 1 base from J, the junction kept 7 bases outside the gene matches. The CDR3 sequence: CASSWWTGASNTEAFF. The CDR3 nucleotides read TGTGCCAGCAGCTGGTGGACAGGGGCGTCGAACACTGAAGCTTTCTTT.

In its sample, this clonotype was seen once. This chain connects TRBV11-3 to TRBJ2-3; D is perhaps TRBD2 (5 bases). This CDR3 is built from 13 residues. Trimming shortened V by 1 base and J by 5 bases, and 7 bases separated the two germline ends. CDR1 is SGHNT and CDR2 is YENEEA in the germline V gene. CDR3 in amino acids: CASSLGELDTQYF. The CDR3 nucleotides are TGTGCCAGCAGCTTAGGGGAGCTAGATACGCAGTATTTT.

This clonotype has just a few counts. CDR3 nucleotide sequence: TGTGCCAGCAGCCCCGGACAGGGTCGGCCTGAAGCTTTCTTT. The encoded protein is CASSPGQGRPEAFF. V is TRBV5-4 and J is TRBJ1-1; 8 bases line up with TRBD1. CDR3 length: 14 amino acids. The germline CDR1 and CDR2 sequences are SGHNT and YYREEE (reference sequence). Unmatched junction bases numbered 8, after V lost 4 bases and J lost 6 bases.

This clonotype has a handful of counts. This chain uses TRBV7-8 with TRBJ1-2; D perhaps matches TRBD1 (5 bases). The germline gives CDR1 SGHVS, CDR2 FQNEAQ. Trimming left V 2 bases short and J 0 bases short, with 10 bases between. The CDR3 extends over 15 amino acids. CDR3 sequence (DNA): TGTGCCAGCAGCTTAAGTCTGACAGCTAACTATGGCTACACCTTC. The encoded protein is CASSLSLTANYGYTF.

CDR3 in amino acids: CASSQGPNQPQHF. DNA of the CDR3: TGTGCCAGCAGCCAAGGACCCAATCAGCCCCAGCATTTT. The chain links TRBV14 to TRBJ1-5, with no clear D. The V end was cut by 1 base, the J end by 3 bases, with 4 bases between. The CDR3 consists of 13 residues. Germline V lookup: CDR1 SGHDN, CDR2 FVKESK.

This rearrangement joins TRBV5-1 to TRBJ2-7; the match to TRBD2 covers 8 bases. This CDR3 region has 17 residues. V shed 3 bases, J shed 1 base, and the junction held 12 bases outside the gene matches. Germline V CDR1 and CDR2: SGHRS, YFSETQ. CDR3 amino acids: CASSSGGEGSGSYEQYF. The DNA for the CDR3 is TGCGCCAGCAGCTCGGGGGGGGAAGGATCCGGATCCTACGAGCAGTACTTC.

V is TRBV6-2 or TRBV6-3 and J is TRBJ1-1; TRBD1 matches at 7 bases. Germline V lookup: CDR1 MNHEY, CDR2 SVGEGT. J gave up 1 base and V 6 bases, and 8 bases lay outside the gene matches. This CDR3 has 15 residues. The CDR3 loop is CASRRQGFGNTEAFF. As DNA, the CDR3 is TGTGCCAGCAGACGACAGGGATTTGGGAACACTGAAGCTTTCTTT.

The chain has TRBV20-1 and TRBJ1-1; 7 nucleotides line up with TRBD1. The CDR3 is 13 residues long. Germline V CDR1 and CDR2: DFQATT, SNEGSKA (reference sequence). Trimming cost V 2 bases and J 1 base; bases outside gene matches: 1. In DNA form, the CDR3 reads TGCAGTGCTAGAAGGGGGCCGAACACTGAAGCTTTCTTT. It yields the protein CSARRGPNTEAFF.

This chain links TRBV6-1 with TRBJ1-3; D is unresolved. The CDR3 contains 15 residues. CDR1 MNHNS and CDR2 SASEGT come from the germline V gene. Trimming took off 8 bases at V and 2 bases at J, with 16 bases between the two ends. CDR3 region: CASGEGGFTGNTIYF. In DNA form, the CDR3 reads TGTGCCAGCGGCGAGGGCGGCTTTACTGGAAACACCATATATTTT.

The gene calls are TRBV12-3 or TRBV12-4 and TRBJ2-3; maybe TRBD2 (5 bases). CDR3 length: 15 amino acids. Trimming took off 2 bases at V and 0 bases at J, with 9 bases between the two ends. The CDR3 nucleotides are TGTGCCAGCAGTTTATGGACGGGAAGCACAGATACGCAGTATTTT. This translates into CASSLWTGSTDTQYF.

This sequence joins TRBV24-1 and TRBJ1-2, with a tentative D call TRBD1 (5 bases). V was clipped by 3 bases and J by 7 bases, with 14 bases between them. The CDR3 covers 14 residues. In germline, CDR1 is KGHDR, CDR2 SFDVKD. The CDR3 sequence: CATSDDDSLSGYTF. The CDR3 DNA sequence: TGTGCCACCAGTGATGATGACAGCCTCTCTGGCTACACCTTC.

This clonotype showed up just a few times. The chain employs TRBV20-1 and TRBJ2-7; 12 nucleotides agree with TRBD1. CDR1 and CDR2 from the germline V gene are DFQATT and SNEGSKA (reference sequence). The V and J ends lost 0 bases and 3 bases, in that order; junction bases with no gene match: 9. The CDR3 totals 17 residues. The CDR3 nucleotides are TGCAGTGCTAGAGATGCGGAGGGGACAGGGGGCTACTACGAGCAGTACTTC. This gives the protein CSARDAEGTGGYYEQYF.

The genes are TRBV6-5 and TRBJ1-6; 8 nucleotides agree with TRBD1. The CDR3 length is 15 residues. Germline CDR1 MNHEY, CDR2 SVGAGI. The junction had 1 base not matched to a gene; V was cut back by 0 bases and J by 6 bases. The CDR3 DNA reads TGTGCCAGCAGTTACTCGGACAGGGTTAATTCACCCCTCCACTTT. This encodes CASSYSDRVNSPLHF.

The rearrangement joins TRBV28 to TRBJ2-1; D may be TRBD1 (5 bases). Germline CDR1 reads MDHEN; CDR2 reads SYDVKM. The CDR3 loop spans 13 amino acids. The V gene lost 10 bases and the J gene lost 4 bases, with 14 bases spanning the gap. The CDR3 protein is CATEIQVYNEQFF. The CDR3 nucleotides read TGTGCCACGGAGATACAGGTTTACAATGAGCAGTTCTTC.

The chain uses TRBV12-3 or TRBV12-4 and TRBJ2-7; D not resolved. V was clipped by 1 base and J by 0 bases, with 7 bases between them. The length of the CDR3 is 14 residues. CDR3 sequence (DNA): TGTGCCAGCAGTTTAGGGGTCAACTCCTACGAGCAGTACTTC. Its translation: CASSLGVNSYEQYF.